Listed below are T cell receptor beta chains from one sample, sequenced in a study of response to subunit inactivated influenza vaccine. Via MiXCR, TCRdb re-called the RT-PCR reads, giving one row per CDR3 protein. The sample shows 150,000 to 200,000 distinct CDR3 sequences, approximately 12% of them seen only once. Another study also made use of these data, one on T cells expressing NK-cell markers.

The sample in question was CD8+ T cells sorted from PBMCs, obtained about 11 days after vaccination. All receptors come from a man aged 45-60 years who received an inactivated influenza vaccine. The CDR3 runs from the conserved cysteine through the conserved F or W. A D gene is named only where the DNA matches it firmly. Clone size, where shown, is once, few, many, or a class for clones that have expanded.

D gene	V gene	clone size	J gene	CDR3 DNA	CDR3 protein
TRBD1	TRBV30	many	TRBJ2-1	TGTGCCTGGGAACAGGGGGCTGGGAATGAGCAGTTCTTC	CAWEQGAGNEQFF
TRBD1	TRBV27	few	TRBJ1-6	TGTGCCACCTCCGGGACAGGGATGTCACCCCTCCACTTT	CATSGTGMSPLHF
TRBD2	TRBV3-1	-	TRBJ2-5	TGTGCCAGCAGCCAAGAATGGCCTAGCGGGATTTTAGAGACCCAGTACTTC	CASSQEWPSGILETQYF
-	TRBV2	few	TRBJ1-5	TGTGCCAGCAAGCAGGACGCAAATCAGCCCCAGCATTTT	CASKQDANQPQHF
-	TRBV12-3/TRBV12-4	-	TRBJ2-7	TGTGCCAGCAGTTTAGCGAAAGGAGAGCCCTACGAGCAGTACTTC	CASSLAKGEPYEQYF
TRBD2	TRBV11-2	few	TRBJ2-7	TGTGCCAGCAGAATGACTAGCGGGGGGTCGTACGAGCAGTACTTC	CASRMTSGGSYEQYF
TRBD1	TRBV28	few	TRBJ1-5	TGTGCCAGCAGTCCCGACAGGGGGTACAATCAGCCCCAGCATTTT	CASSPDRGYNQPQHF
-	TRBV2	few	TRBJ2-4	TGTGCCAGCAGTGAAGTAGGGGGGGCGGACATTCAGTACTTC	CASSEVGGADIQYF
-	TRBV9	few	TRBJ2-1	TGTGCCAGCAGCTCTTGGGGGGACAATGAGCAGTTCTTC	CASSSWGDNEQFF
-	TRBV7-2	-	TRBJ2-5	TGTGCCAGCAGCTTAGCAGGGGGTAAAGAGACCCAGTACTTC	CASSLAGGKETQYF
TRBD2	TRBV27	-	TRBJ2-1	TGTGCCAGCAGTTATATGGGCTGGACTAGCGGGAGCAATGAGCAGTTCTTC	CASSYMGWTSGSNEQFF
TRBD1	TRBV6-6	many	TRBJ2-7	TGTGCCAGCAGGACAGGGGGGAACGAGCAGTACTTC	CASRTGGNEQYF
-	TRBV7-9	-	TRBJ2-5	TGTGCCAGCAGCTTTCCGGGGTTCAGGGGAGAGACCCAGTACTTC	CASSFPGFRGETQYF
-	TRBV9	-	TRBJ2-1	TGTGCCAGCAGCGTAGGGGACACCGAGACTAATGAGCAGTTCTTC	CASSVGDTETNEQFF
-	TRBV19	-	TRBJ2-1	TGTGCCAGTAGTATAGATGCTAGCGCCTACAATGAGCAGTTCTTC	CASSIDASAYNEQFF
-	TRBV29-1	few	TRBJ2-1	TGCAGCGTTGAAGACCCAGGGAAGGTAGAGTCCTACAATGAGCAGTTCTTC	CSVEDPGKVESYNEQFF
-	TRBV28	many	TRBJ1-1	TGTGCCAGCCAGAGAAACACTGAAGCTTTCTTT	CASQRNTEAFF
-	TRBV2	few	TRBJ2-1	TGTGCCAGCAGTGATTCGCGGTGGAATGAGCAGTTCTTC	CASSDSRWNEQFF
-	TRBV7-6	-	TRBJ1-2	TGTGCCAGCAGCTTGGCCCAGGAGGGCGGCTACACCTTC	CASSLAQEGGYTF
TRBD2	TRBV7-9	few	TRBJ2-7	TGTGCCAGCAGCCCAGCGGGAGTGGGCTACGAGCAGTACTTC	CASSPAGVGYEQYF
-	TRBV5-1	-	TRBJ2-2	TGCGCCAGCACTCTGAACCGACAGTCCACCGGGGAGCTGTTTTTT	CASTLNRQSTGELFF
TRBD2	TRBV5-1	many	TRBJ2-3	TGCGCCAGCACCATGACTAGCGGGGCCACAGATACGCAGTATTTT	CASTMTSGATDTQYF
TRBD2	TRBV28	-	TRBJ2-1	TGTGCCAGCAGTCCCCCCAGAGCGGGGGTAGAGAATGAGCAGTTCTTC	CASSPPRAGVENEQFF
TRBD2	TRBV27	many	TRBJ2-1	TGTGCCAGCAGTTCACTGACTAGCGGGGTCAGTGAGCAGTTCTTC	CASSSLTSGVSEQFF
-	TRBV7-9	-	TRBJ2-3	TGTGCCAGCAGCTTAGCGATGGTAGCGGGCACAGATACGCAGTATTTT	CASSLAMVAGTDTQYF
TRBD1	TRBV9	-	TRBJ2-7	TGTGCCAGCAGCTCCCGGGACAGGGACTACGAGCAGTACTTC	CASSSRDRDYEQYF
-	TRBV19	few	TRBJ1-1	TGTGCCAGTAGCGGGGGAATTGAAGCTTTCTTT	CASSGGIEAFF
TRBD2	TRBV7-8	many	TRBJ2-5	TGTGCCAGCAGCTCAACTATTCTGACTAGCGACCAAGAGACCCAGTACTTC	CASSSTILTSDQETQYF
-	TRBV5-6	few	TRBJ2-3	TGTGCCAGCAGCCCGGGCGGCCGTTTGACAGATACGCAGTATTTT	CASSPGGRLTDTQYF
TRBD1	TRBV11-2	many	TRBJ2-2	TGTGCCAGCAGCCGGGACAGGGTGGTGACCGGGGAGCTGTTTTTT	CASSRDRVVTGELFF
-	TRBV28	few	TRBJ2-1	TGTGCCAGCCGTAATCGACAGGAAACCTACAATGAGCAGTTCTTC	CASRNRQETYNEQFF
-	TRBV4-1	-	TRBJ1-1	TGCGCCAGCAGCTACGGCCCTCTGGGAGGGTCGAACACTGAAGCTTTCTTT	CASSYGPLGGSNTEAFF
TRBD1	TRBV7-9	-	TRBJ2-7	TGTGCCAGCTTAGGGGGACAGGGCACCTACGAGCAGTACTTC	CASLGGQGTYEQYF
TRBD1	TRBV7-3	-	TRBJ2-5	TGTGCCAGCAGCCAAGGGACAGGGGGGTTAGAGACCCAGTACTTC	CASSQGTGGLETQYF
-	TRBV7-6	few	TRBJ2-1	TGTGCCAGCAGCTTTTGGTCAGGCAGCTCCTACAATGAGCAGTTCTTC	CASSFWSGSSYNEQFF